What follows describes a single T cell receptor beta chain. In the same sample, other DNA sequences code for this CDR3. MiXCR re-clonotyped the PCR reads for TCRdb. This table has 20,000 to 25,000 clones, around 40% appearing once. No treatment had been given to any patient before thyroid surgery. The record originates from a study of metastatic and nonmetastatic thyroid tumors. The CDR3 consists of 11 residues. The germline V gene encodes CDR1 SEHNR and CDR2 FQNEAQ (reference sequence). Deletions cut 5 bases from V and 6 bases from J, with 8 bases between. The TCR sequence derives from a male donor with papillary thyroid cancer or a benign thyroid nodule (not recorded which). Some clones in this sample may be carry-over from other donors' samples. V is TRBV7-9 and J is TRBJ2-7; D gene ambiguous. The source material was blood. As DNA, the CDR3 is TGTGCCAGCAGCACCGGTCGCGAGCAGTACTTC. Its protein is CASSTGREQYF. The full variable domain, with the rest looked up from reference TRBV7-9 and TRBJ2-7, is DTGVSQNPRHKITKRGQNVTFRCDPISEHNRLYWYRQTLGQGPEFLTYFQNEAQLEKSRLLSDRFSAERPKGSFSTLEIQRTEQGDSAMYLCASSTGREQYFGPGTRLTVT.